The clone carrying this T cell receptor (beta chain) was detected a few times. What it binds is not known. The sample belongs to a study of T-cell memory formation after mild COVID-19. Study overall: TCR clusters were mostly donor specific.

From the 5' RACE reads, TCRdb called clonotypes with MiXCR, one entry per CDR3 protein. This table has hundreds of thousands of distinct CDR3 sequences, about a fifth appearing once. Germline values: CDR1 SQVTM, CDR2 ANQGSEA. This CDR3 is built from 16 residues. Trimming pared 6 bases from V and 0 bases from J, leaving 21 bases between. Study-level points and caveats: The appearance of some responding clones in pre-infection memory suggested that cross-reactive memory joined.

This clonotype was sampled from an adult woman who had mild COVID-19 (a few samples of this study predate the infection). Cell type and time point are not known. Input material: PBMCs or a T cell subset sorted from them (not recorded which). The chain couples TRBV29-1 to TRBJ2-7; D is perhaps TRBD2 (6 bases). The CDR3 here is CSVVVPGREVSYEQYF. CDR3 DNA sequence: TGCAGCGTCGTGGTCCCCGGCAGGGAGGTCTCCTACGAGCAGTACTTC.